This passage covers 20 T cell receptor beta chains from one sample sequenced in a study of blood T cells in healthy people across ages. Combining a sample-barcoded 5' primer with a J-beta primer mix, a second PCR ran for 7 to 11 cycles. Each CDR3 protein gets one entry after TCRdb re-called the 5' RACE reads with MiXCR. In the table there are about 780,000 distinct CDR3 sequences, about 45% of which are singletons. The sample comprised blood. The receptors derive from a man at least 80 years old in good health.

The rearrangement uses TRBV30 and TRBJ1-5, with D possibly TRBD1 on 5 matching bases. V was cut by 5 bases and J by 3 bases, with 8 bases left in between. The germline V gene encodes CDR1 GTSNPN and CDR2 SVGIG (reference sequence). The CDR3 sequence is 12 residues long. CDR3 sequence: CAWDRLNQPQHF. The CDR3 DNA is TGTGCCTGGGACAGACTCAATCAGCCCCAGCATTTT. The full variable domain, with the rest looked up from reference TRBV30 and TRBJ1-5, is SQTIHQWPATLVQPVGSPLSLECTVEGTSNPNLYWYRQAAGRGLQLLFYSVGIGQISSEVPQNLSASRPQDRQFILSSKKLLLSDSGFYLCAWDRLNQPQHFGDGTRLSIL.

This clonotype was picked up a small number of times. The rearrangement joins TRBV27 to TRBJ2-1, with 9 bases aligning to TRBD2. Trimming cost V 4 bases and J 12 bases; bases outside gene matches: 1. There are 11 residues in the CDR3. The V gene's germline CDR1 is MNHEY and CDR2 SMNVEV (reference sequence). The CDR3 spells CASSSGLAQFF. The CDR3 nucleotides read TGTGCCAGCAGTTCGGGACTAGCGCAGTTCTTC.

This clonotype was counted ten times or more. V gene TRBV11-3 combines with J gene TRBJ2-1; D remains ambiguous. The V end lost 3 bases, the J end lost 7 bases, and 10 bases lay between the germline ends. This CDR3 comprises 13 residues. CDR1 SGHNT and CDR2 YENEEA come from the germline V gene. Here the CDR3 reads CASSFTTWNEQFF. CDR3 DNA sequence: TGTGCCAGCAGCTTTACCACTTGGAATGAGCAGTTCTTC.

This clonotype was seen once. This chain connects TRBV7-9 to TRBJ1-6; weak D call: TRBD1 (6 bases). The CDR3 runs to 14 residues. CDR1 SEHNR and CDR2 FQNEAQ come from the germline V gene (reference sequence). Between the trimmed V and J ends, which lost 4 bases and 10 bases, there was a span of 14 bases. This chain's CDR3 is CASSSGDGISPLHF. CDR3 sequence (DNA): TGTGCCAGCAGCTCAGGGGATGGAATATCACCCCTCCACTTT. Using reference TRBV7-9 and TRBJ1-6 for the parts outside the CDR3, the full variable domain is DTGVSQNPRHKITKRGQNVTFRCDPISEHNRLYWYRQTLGQGPEFLTYFQNEAQLEKSRLLSDRFSAERPKGSFSTLEIQRTEQGDSAMYLCASSSGDGISPLHFGNGTRLTVT.

CDR3 DNA sequence: TGCAGTGCTAGAGATCTCGCGGGGACTCTGCAAAAACTGTTTTTT. Translated: CSARDLAGTLQKLFF. The rearrangement uses TRBV20-1 and TRBJ1-4; perhaps TRBD1 as D (5 bases). Looked up from germline, CDR1 is DFQATT and CDR2 is SNEGSKA (reference sequence). The V end lost 0 bases, the J end lost 9 bases, and 17 bases lay between the germline ends. The length of the CDR3 is 15 residues.

The gene calls are TRBV7-6 and TRBJ2-1; a possible D gene is TRBD2 (6 bases). CDR3 length equals 14 residues. V gave up 2 bases and J gave up 7 bases, with 12 bases separating them. From germline, CDR1 is SGHVS and CDR2 FNYEAQ. CDR3 amino acids: CASSLRGSGNEQFF. In nucleotides, the CDR3 is TGTGCCAGCAGCTTAAGGGGTAGCGGAAATGAGCAGTTCTTC.

The CDR3 DNA is TGTGCCAGCAGTCAAAGGACTAGCACGCAGTATTTT. This codes for CASSQRTSTQYF. The chain couples TRBV6-6 to TRBJ2-3; TRBD2 matches 8 bases. V was clipped by 5 bases and J by 9 bases; unmatched bases: 4. Germline-derived CDR1 and CDR2 are MNHNY and SVGAGI (reference sequence). This CDR3 region has 12 residues.

The chain is built from TRBV3-1 and TRBJ2-3; D gene uncertain. From germline, CDR1 is LGHDT and CDR2 YNNKEL (reference sequence). V was shortened by 4 bases and J by 4 bases, with 15 bases between the two germline ends. This CDR3 comprises 15 residues. Written as DNA, the CDR3 is TGTGCCAGCAGCCCATACAATGGATCTCCAGATACGCAGTATTTT. The encoded protein is CASSPYNGSPDTQYF.

The chain combines TRBV20-1 with TRBJ2-1; D possibly corresponds to TRBD2 (5 bases). With 3 bases removed from V and 8 bases from J, the gap between germline ends came to 20 bases. CDR3 length: 15 residues. Germline assignment: CDR1 DFQATT and CDR2 SNEGSKA (reference sequence). The DNA for the CDR3 is TGCAGTGCTAGGGTTGGAGTACAAATTAGCGATGAGCAGTTCTTC. Residues: CSARVGVQISDEQFF.

The chain recombines TRBV29-1 with TRBJ2-3; 7 bases match TRBD1. The germline V gene has CDR1 SQVTM and CDR2 ANQGSEA. CDR3 length equals 12 residues. Trimming removed 7 bases from V and 2 bases from J; junction bases left unmatched: 3. The DNA of the CDR3 is TGCAGCGCGGGGACAGACACAGATACGCAGTATTTT. This gives the protein CSAGTDTDTQYF.

The chain links TRBV5-1 to TRBJ2-5; tentative D call: TRBD2 (5 bases). The length of the CDR3 is 14 residues. Trimming cost V 4 bases and J 0 bases, with 10 bases left between them. Germline CDR1 and CDR2: SGHRS and YFSETQ. CDR3 coding DNA: TGCGCCAGCAGCCTAATACTAGACCAAGAGACCCAGTACTTC. The encoded protein is CASSLILDQETQYF.

This clonotype was counted between two and nine times. The chain has TRBV7-6 and TRBJ1-6; a possible D gene is TRBD1 (6 bases). There are 16 residues in the CDR3. The V gene lost 0 bases and the J gene lost 4 bases, with 10 bases spanning the gap. Per the germline V gene, CDR1 is SGHVS and CDR2 is FNYEAQ. The CDR3 DNA reads TGTGCCAGCAGCTTAGCACAGGGAGGATATAATTCACCCCTCCACTTT. It specifies CASSLAQGGYNSPLHF.

Points on this clonotype: Given a much more abundant clone one base away, this may be a read error. V gene TRBV15 combines with J gene TRBJ2-5; 8 nucleotides agree with TRBD2. Germline V gene lookup returns CDR1 LNHNV and CDR2 YYDKDF (reference sequence). Losses at the gene ends were 5 bases for V and 4 bases for J; bases not matched to a gene: 9. This CDR3 comprises 15 residues. The CDR3 is CATSFGRAGAETQYF. DNA for the CDR3: TGTGCCACCAGCTTCGGACGAGCGGGAGCAGAGACCCAGTACTTC.

The chain recombines TRBV10-3 with TRBJ2-7, with no clear D. V lost 4 bases and J 3 bases, leaving 7 bases between the germline ends. The CDR3 is 12 residues long. In germline, CDR1 is ENHRY, CDR2 SYGVKD. Written as DNA, the CDR3 is TGTGCCATCAGTGGCCCGGGCTACGAGCAGTACTTC. This sequence encodes CAISGPGYEQYF.

The table lists this clonotype with many counts. The chain carries TRBV4-2 and TRBJ2-7; D remains unclear. CDR1 is LGHNA and CDR2 is YNFKEQ in the germline V gene. The ends were cut back, 1 base at V and 1 base at J, with 5 bases in the middle. The CDR3 totals 13 residues. CDR3 nucleotide sequence: TGTGCCAGCAGCCAAGTTCGATCCTACGAGCAGTACTTC. The encoded protein is CASSQVRSYEQYF.

On this clonotype itself: One end of the junction fails to match germline, which may point to a read error. The V gene is TRBV5-1, the J gene TRBJ2-3; TRBD2 matches 12 bases. CDR3 length: 16 amino acids. Germline values: CDR1 SGHRS, CDR2 YFSETQ. CDR3 bases: TGCACCAGCAGCCCGGACCGGACTAGCGGGGCCGATACGCAGTATTTT. Translating gives CTSSPDRTSGADTQYF.

This rearrangement joins TRBV12-3 or TRBV12-4 to TRBJ2-1, with D unresolved. Trimming cost V 6 bases and J 2 bases, with 14 bases left between them. This CDR3 has 15 amino acids. The chain's CDR3 is CASSLTWWPYNEQFF. The DNA of the CDR3 is TGTGCCAGCAGCCTAACCTGGTGGCCCTACAATGAGCAGTTCTTC.

Concerning this clonotype: A much bigger clone sits one base away, suggesting this may be a read error. V gene TRBV7-2 combines with J gene TRBJ2-1; 7 bases match TRBD1. The J call may be faulty, since TRBJ2-7 better matches the DNA end. The length of the CDR3 is 15 residues. Germline lookup yields CDR1 SGHTA and CDR2 FQGNSA. CDR3 nucleotides: TGTGCCAGCAGTCTAATGGGACAGTCCTACAATGAGCAGTACTTC. Translated: CASSLMGQSYNEQYF.

This clonotype showed up just once. V and J are TRBV10-3 and TRBJ2-3; D gene unclear. V was pared by 7 bases and J by 5 bases, with 10 bases between. The germline V gene has CDR1 ENHRY and CDR2 SYGVKD. The CDR3 spans 12 residues. The DNA of the CDR3 is TGTGCCATCAAGGGTACGGGAGATACGCAGTATTTT. Translated: CAIKGTGDTQYF.

In DNA form, the CDR3 reads TGTGCCAGCAGCCCCGTAGCGGGTCCAAGCTCCTACAATGAGCAGTTCTTC. Translation: CASSPVAGPSSYNEQFF. The chain combines TRBV7-2 with TRBJ2-1; 7 positions match TRBD2. The V gene end was trimmed by 5 bases and the J gene end by 0 bases; junction bases not matched to a gene: 10. Germline lookup yields CDR1 SGHTA and CDR2 FQGNSA. The CDR3 extends over 17 amino acids. The complete variable domain, with remaining parts taken from reference TRBV7-2 and TRBJ2-1, reads GAGVSQSPSNKVTEKGKDVELRCDPISGHTALYWYRQSLGQGLEFLIYFQGNSAPDKSGLPSDRFSAERTGGSVSTLTIQRTQQEDSAVYLCASSPVAGPSSYNEQFFGPGTRLTVL.